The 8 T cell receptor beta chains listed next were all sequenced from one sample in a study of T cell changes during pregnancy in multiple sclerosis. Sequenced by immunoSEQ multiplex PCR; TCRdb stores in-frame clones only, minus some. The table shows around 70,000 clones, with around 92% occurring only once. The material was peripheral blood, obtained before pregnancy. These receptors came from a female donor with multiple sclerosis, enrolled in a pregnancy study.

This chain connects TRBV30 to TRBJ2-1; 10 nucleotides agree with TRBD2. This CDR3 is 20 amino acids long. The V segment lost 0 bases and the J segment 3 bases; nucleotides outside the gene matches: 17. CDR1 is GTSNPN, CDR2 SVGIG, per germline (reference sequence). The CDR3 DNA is TGTGCCTGGAGTGTTAGACTAGCGGGCCTCCCCCCGAAAATCTACAATGAGCAGTTCTTC. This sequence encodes CAWSVRLAGLPPKIYNEQFF.

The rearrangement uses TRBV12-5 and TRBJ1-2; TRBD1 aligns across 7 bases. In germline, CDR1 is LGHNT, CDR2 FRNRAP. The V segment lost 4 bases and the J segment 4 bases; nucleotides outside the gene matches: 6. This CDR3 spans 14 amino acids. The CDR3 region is CASGSWDSLYGYTF. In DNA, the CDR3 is TGTGCTAGTGGTTCCTGGGACAGCCTCTATGGCTACACCTTC.

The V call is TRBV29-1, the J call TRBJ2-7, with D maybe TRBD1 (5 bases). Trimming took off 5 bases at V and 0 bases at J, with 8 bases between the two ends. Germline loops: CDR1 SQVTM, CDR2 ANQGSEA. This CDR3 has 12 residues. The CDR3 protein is CSVRGSSYEQYF. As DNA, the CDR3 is TGCAGCGTTAGGGGAAGCTCCTACGAGCAGTACTTC.

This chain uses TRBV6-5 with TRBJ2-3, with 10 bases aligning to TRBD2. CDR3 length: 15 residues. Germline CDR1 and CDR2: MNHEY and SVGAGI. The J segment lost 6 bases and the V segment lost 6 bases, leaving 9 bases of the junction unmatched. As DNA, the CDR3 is TGTGCCAGCAGCCTCGGGGCTAGCGGGAGTGATACGCAGTATTTT. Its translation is CASSLGASGSDTQYF.

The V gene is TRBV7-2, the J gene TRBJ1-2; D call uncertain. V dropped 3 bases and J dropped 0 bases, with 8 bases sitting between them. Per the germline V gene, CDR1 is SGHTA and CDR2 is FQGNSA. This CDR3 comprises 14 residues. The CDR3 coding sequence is TGTGCCAGCAGCTTGCGGAAGACTAACTATGGCTACACCTTC. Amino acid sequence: CASSLRKTNYGYTF.

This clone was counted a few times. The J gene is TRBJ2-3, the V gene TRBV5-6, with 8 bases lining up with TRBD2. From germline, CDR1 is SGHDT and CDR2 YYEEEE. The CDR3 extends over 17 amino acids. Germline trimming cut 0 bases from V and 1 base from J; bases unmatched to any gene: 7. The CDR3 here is CASSLGPGRAGTDTQYF. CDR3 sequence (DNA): TGTGCCAGCAGCTTGGGCCCCGGGAGGGCCGGCACAGATACGCAGTATTTT. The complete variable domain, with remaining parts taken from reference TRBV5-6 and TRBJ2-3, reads DAGVTQSPTHLIKTRGQQVTLRCSPKSGHDTVSWYQQALGQGPQFIFQYYEEEERQRGNFPDRFSGHQFPNYSSELNVNALLLGDSALYLCASSLGPGRAGTDTQYFGPGTRLTVL.

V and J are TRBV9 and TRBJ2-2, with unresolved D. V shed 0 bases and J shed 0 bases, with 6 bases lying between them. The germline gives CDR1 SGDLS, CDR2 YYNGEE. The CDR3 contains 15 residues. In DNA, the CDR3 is TGTGCCAGCAGCGTAGAAGACTCGAACACCGGGGAGCTGTTTTTT. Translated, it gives CASSVEDSNTGELFF.

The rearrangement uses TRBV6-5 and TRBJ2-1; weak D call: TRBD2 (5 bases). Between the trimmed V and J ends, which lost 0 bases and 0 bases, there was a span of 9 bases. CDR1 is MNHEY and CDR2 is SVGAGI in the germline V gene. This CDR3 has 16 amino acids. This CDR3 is CASSYSERNSYNEQFF. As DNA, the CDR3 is TGTGCCAGCAGTTACTCGGAGCGGAACTCCTACAATGAGCAGTTCTTC.